Listed below are T cell receptor beta chains from one sample, sequenced in a study of T cell clones after liver transplantation. TCRdb's table, derived via immunoSEQ multiplex PCR, lists solely in-frame clones and lacks some. The sample lists under 60,000 clones, roughly 71% occurring once. Sequences were derived from CD4+ T cells from blood, sampled at the 22-month timepoint. These receptors originate from a human patient who received a liver transplant. Some T cells may trace back to the graft donor. The CDR3 runs from the conserved cysteine through the conserved F or W. The D gene is left open where the match is weak. The size entry is marked missing in some rows and otherwise reads once, few, many or a size class.

v_gene: TRBV19
abundance: few
d_gene: .
j_gene: TRBJ2-2
CDR3aa: CASSPSTGELFF
CDR3nt: TGTGCCAGTAGTCCTTCCACCGGGGAGCTGTTTTTT

v_gene: TRBV7-8
abundance: .
d_gene: .
j_gene: TRBJ2-7
CDR3aa: CASSRSYEQYF
CDR3nt: TGTGCCAGCAGCCGCTCGTACGAGCAGTACTTC

v_gene: TRBV19
abundance: few
d_gene: TRBD1
j_gene: TRBJ2-1
CDR3aa: CASSVQGEQFF
CDR3nt: TGTGCCAGTAGTGTTCAGGGGGAACAGTTCTTC

v_gene: TRBV2
abundance: .
d_gene: .
j_gene: TRBJ2-7
CDR3aa: CASRITSYEQYF
CDR3nt: TGTGCCAGCAGGATAACCTCCTACGAGCAGTACTTC

v_gene: TRBV6-5
abundance: .
d_gene: .
j_gene: TRBJ2-6
CDR3aa: CASKGGNGANVLTF
CDR3nt: TGTGCCAGCAAAGGGGGAAATGGGGCCAACGTCCTGACTTTC

v_gene: TRBV6-6
abundance: .
d_gene: .
j_gene: TRBJ1-6
CDR3aa: CASSYGHYNSPLHF
CDR3nt: TGTGCCAGCAGTTACGGCCACTATAATTCACCCCTCCACTTT

v_gene: TRBV6-1
abundance: .
d_gene: .
j_gene: TRBJ1-1
CDR3aa: CASSEFRGDTEAFF
CDR3nt: TGTGCCAGCAGTGAATTTAGGGGGGACACTGAAGCTTTCTTT

v_gene: TRBV18
abundance: .
d_gene: TRBD1
j_gene: TRBJ2-7
CDR3aa: CASSPDRDDEQYF
CDR3nt: TGTGCCAGCTCACCAGACAGGGACGACGAGCAGTACTTC

v_gene: TRBV7-8
abundance: once
d_gene: TRBD1
j_gene: TRBJ1-1
CDR3aa: CASSADREGTEAFF
CDR3nt: TGTGCCAGCAGCGCCGACAGGGAGGGGACTGAAGCTTTCTTT

v_gene: TRBV7-3
abundance: .
d_gene: .
j_gene: TRBJ2-1
CDR3aa: CASSLAVHNEQFF
CDR3nt: TGTGCCAGCAGCTTGGCCGTTCACAATGAGCAGTTCTTC

v_gene: TRBV5-1
abundance: .
d_gene: .
j_gene: TRBJ1-1
CDR3aa: CASSLDLNTEAFF
CDR3nt: TGCGCCAGCAGCTTGGATCTGAACACTGAAGCTTTCTTT